This is a list of T cell receptor beta chains from one sample in a study of regulatory T cells in long-lasting Graves disease. TCRdb processed the multiplex PCR reads anew with MiXCR; each CDR3 protein has one entry. The data hold about 500,000 distinct CDR3 sequences, with around 13% observed a single time. This sample also appeared in a second study, on T cells in Graves' hyperthyroidism and ophthalmopathy.

The sequences come from peripheral blood mononuclear cells (PBMCs), collected at new diagnosis, from a patient treated with antithyroid drugs. The receptors were gathered from a woman in her twenties or thirties with Graves disease. CDR3s leave out the opening cysteine and the closing phenylalanine or tryptophan. The order of the fields is V gene, D gene, J gene, CDR3 protein. D genes are given only for firm matches.

v_call: TRBV19
d_call: -
j_call: TRBJ2-7
cdr3_aa: ASSIGVSSSSYEQY

v_call: TRBV4-1
d_call: TRBD1
j_call: TRBJ1-3
cdr3_aa: ASRDRYSGNTIY

v_call: TRBV10-3
d_call: -
j_call: TRBJ1-1
cdr3_aa: AISEPGYNTEAF

v_call: TRBV30
d_call: -
j_call: TRBJ1-6
cdr3_aa: AWNSELASPLH

v_call: TRBV9
d_call: -
j_call: TRBJ1-1
cdr3_aa: ASSPSGYILNTEAF

v_call: TRBV18
d_call: -
j_call: TRBJ1-4
cdr3_aa: ASSPRGTVLNEKLF

v_call: TRBV11-3
d_call: -
j_call: TRBJ1-4
cdr3_aa: ASSLDGPNEKLF

v_call: TRBV7-9
d_call: -
j_call: TRBJ2-5
cdr3_aa: TSSLSLGEETQY

v_call: TRBV29-1
d_call: -
j_call: TRBJ2-3
cdr3_aa: SVGVPRVWQY

v_call: TRBV7-9
d_call: -
j_call: TRBJ1-1
cdr3_aa: ASGTFTEAF

v_call: TRBV14
d_call: TRBD2
j_call: TRBJ2-1
cdr3_aa: ASSPKRLAGGPEQF

v_call: TRBV28
d_call: TRBD1
j_call: TRBJ1-5
cdr3_aa: ASRGRTGTGQPQH

v_call: TRBV11-2
d_call: TRBD1
j_call: TRBJ2-1
cdr3_aa: ASSLDRVDEQF

v_call: TRBV6-1
d_call: -
j_call: TRBJ2-1
cdr3_aa: AAGDTSYNEQF

v_call: TRBV7-3
d_call: -
j_call: TRBJ2-3
cdr3_aa: ASSSERASDTQY

v_call: TRBV27
d_call: -
j_call: TRBJ1-2
cdr3_aa: ASSRNRAPIYGYT

v_call: TRBV30
d_call: -
j_call: TRBJ2-7
cdr3_aa: AWSAEKHEQY

v_call: TRBV29-1
d_call: -
j_call: TRBJ2-5
cdr3_aa: SVEVSAGPQETQY

v_call: TRBV7-2
d_call: -
j_call: TRBJ1-5
cdr3_aa: ASSLVVQRGQPQH

v_call: TRBV27
d_call: TRBD1
j_call: TRBJ2-2
cdr3_aa: ASSYGGTGFGGELF

v_call: TRBV12-3/TRBV12-4
d_call: TRBD1
j_call: TRBJ1-1
cdr3_aa: ASRHRGQDTEAF

v_call: TRBV6-2/TRBV6-3
d_call: TRBD2
j_call: TRBJ2-1
cdr3_aa: ASTDLTPGGTYNEQF

v_call: TRBV28
d_call: TRBD1
j_call: TRBJ2-7
cdr3_aa: ASSLGQVDLTYEQY

v_call: TRBV20-1
d_call: -
j_call: TRBJ2-5
cdr3_aa: SAREGFREETQY

v_call: TRBV11-3
d_call: -
j_call: TRBJ2-1
cdr3_aa: ASSQGQRYNEQF

v_call: TRBV11-2
d_call: TRBD1
j_call: TRBJ2-6
cdr3_aa: ASSPGTGNHPRT

v_call: TRBV20-1
d_call: -
j_call: TRBJ1-6
cdr3_aa: SARDLASNSPLH

v_call: TRBV12-5
d_call: TRBD2
j_call: TRBJ2-1
cdr3_aa: ASGLASGSLINEQF

v_call: TRBV10-3
d_call: TRBD1
j_call: TRBJ1-5
cdr3_aa: ASQGGSLSGNQPQH

v_call: TRBV3-1
d_call: -
j_call: TRBJ2-1
cdr3_aa: ASSRPGSSYNEQF